The sequence of this TCR beta chain was determined in a study of blood T cell repertoires in COVID-19. Here immunoSEQ multiplex PCR was the method, and the copy in TCRdb shows in-frame clones only, minus some. The table has about 380,000 clones, 85% seen once; the top ten hold 3.5% to 4%. The V gene's germline CDR1 is LNHDA and CDR2 SQIVND (reference sequence). V lost 10 bases and J lost 0; bases outside the gene matches: 3. CDR3 length equals 12 residues. The TCR originated in a woman under 30 with acute or convalescent COVID-19. The chain combines TRBV19 with TRBJ2-7; 7 bases agree with TRBD1. The sample consisted of peripheral blood. The CDR3 loop is CATRGYSYEQYF. CDR3 nucleotide sequence: TGTGCCACCAGGGGGTACTCCTACGAGCAGTACTTC.